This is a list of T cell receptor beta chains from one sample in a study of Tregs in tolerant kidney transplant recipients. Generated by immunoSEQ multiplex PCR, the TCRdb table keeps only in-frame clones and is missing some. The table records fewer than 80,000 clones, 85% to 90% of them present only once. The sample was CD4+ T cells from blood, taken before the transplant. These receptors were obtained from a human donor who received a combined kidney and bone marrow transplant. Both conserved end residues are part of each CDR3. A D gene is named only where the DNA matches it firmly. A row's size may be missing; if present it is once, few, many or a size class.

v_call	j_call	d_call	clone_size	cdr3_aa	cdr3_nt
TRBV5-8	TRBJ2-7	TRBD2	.	CASSTTSGSWHEQYF	TGTGCCAGCAGCACGACTAGCGGGAGTTGGCACGAGCAGTACTTC
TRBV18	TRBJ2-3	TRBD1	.	CASSPGVGQGPDTQYF	TGTGCCAGCTCACCAGGGGTCGGACAGGGACCAGATACGCAGTATTTT
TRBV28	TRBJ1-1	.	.	CASSPARGRYTEAFF	TGTGCCAGCAGCCCCGCTAGGGGCCGGTACACTGAAGCTTTCTTT
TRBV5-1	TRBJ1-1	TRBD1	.	CASSFDRATEAFF	TGCGCCAGCAGCTTCGACAGGGCCACTGAAGCTTTCTTT
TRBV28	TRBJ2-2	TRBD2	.	CASSKRGFSTGELFF	TGTGCCAGCAGTAAGCGGGGGTTTAGCACCGGGGAGCTGTTTTTT
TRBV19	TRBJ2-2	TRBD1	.	CASIDRGNTGELFF	TGTGCCAGTATCGACAGGGGGAACACCGGGGAGCTGTTTTTT
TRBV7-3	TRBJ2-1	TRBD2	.	CASSSDGLAGRGEQFF	TGTGCCAGCAGCTCCGACGGACTAGCGGGAAGGGGTGAGCAGTTCTTC
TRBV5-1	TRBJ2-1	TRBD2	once	CASSLLGLAGNNEQFF	TGCGCCAGCAGCTTGTTGGGACTAGCGGGAAACAATGAGCAGTTCTTC
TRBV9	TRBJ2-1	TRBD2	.	CASSILAGRSNEQFF	TGTGCCAGCAGCATTCTAGCGGGAAGGTCCAATGAGCAGTTCTTC
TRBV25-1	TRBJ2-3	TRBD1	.	CASSDLDRKGTDTQYF	TGTGCCAGCAGTGACCTGGACAGGAAAGGCACAGATACGCAGTATTTT
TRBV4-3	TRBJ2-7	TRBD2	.	CASSQEVAGGFYEQYF	TGCGCCAGCAGCCAAGAGGTGGCGGGAGGGTTCTACGAGCAGTACTTC
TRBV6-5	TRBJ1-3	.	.	CASRASSYSGNTIYF	TGTGCCAGCAGGGCCAGTTCTTACTCTGGAAACACCATATATTTT
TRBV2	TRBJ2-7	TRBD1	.	CASSTTGDVVNGVQYF	TGTGCCAGCAGTACAACAGGGGACGTAGTTAACGGCGTGCAGTACTTC
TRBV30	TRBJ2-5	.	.	CAWATSGLQETQYF	TGTGCCTGGGCCACAAGCGGACTCCAAGAGACCCAGTACTTC
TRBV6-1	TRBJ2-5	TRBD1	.	CATIREGQGLETQYF	TGTGCCACCATACGTGAGGGACAGGGGTTGGAGACCCAGTACTTC
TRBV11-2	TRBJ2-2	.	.	CASSLDLPGGTGELFF	TGTGCCAGCAGCTTAGATCTGCCCGGGGGCACCGGGGAGCTGTTTTTT
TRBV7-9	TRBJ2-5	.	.	CASSLRSEGLETQYF	TGTGCCAGCAGCTTAAGGTCGGAGGGCCTGGAGACCCAGTACTTC
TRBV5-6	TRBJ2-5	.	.	CASSLFGGETQYF	TGTGCCAGCAGCTTGTTTGGAGGAGAGACCCAGTACTTC